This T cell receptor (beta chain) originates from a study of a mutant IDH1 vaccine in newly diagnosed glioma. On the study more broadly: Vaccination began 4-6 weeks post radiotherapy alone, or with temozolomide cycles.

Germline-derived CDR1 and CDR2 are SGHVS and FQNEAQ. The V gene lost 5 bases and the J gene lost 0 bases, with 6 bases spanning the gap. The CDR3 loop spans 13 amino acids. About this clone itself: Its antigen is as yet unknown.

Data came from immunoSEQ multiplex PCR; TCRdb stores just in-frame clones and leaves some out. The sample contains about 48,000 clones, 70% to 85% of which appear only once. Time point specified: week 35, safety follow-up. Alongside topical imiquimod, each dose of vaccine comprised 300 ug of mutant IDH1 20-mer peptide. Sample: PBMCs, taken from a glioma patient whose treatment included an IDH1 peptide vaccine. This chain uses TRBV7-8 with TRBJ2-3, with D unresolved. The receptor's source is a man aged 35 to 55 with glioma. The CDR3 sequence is CASSEDSTDTQYF. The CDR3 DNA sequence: TGTGCCAGCAGCGAGGACAGCACAGATACGCAGTATTTT.